The T cell receptor (beta chain) under discussion was sequenced for a study of blood T cells in healthy people across ages. Study results and caveats: When set beside aged donors, long-lived donors presented more naive CD4+ cells and higher diversity.

Isolation recovered at least 7 million PBMCs from every sample. Primed by a sample-barcoded 5' primer and a J-beta primer mix, a second PCR proceeded for about 6 to 12 cycles. Template switching added a 12-random-nucleotide identifier to every cDNA molecule. Using its own MiXCR run on the 5' RACE reads, TCRdb lists one record per CDR3 protein. This table holds under 2,000,000 distinct CDR3 sequences, about 50% found once. Details on this clonotype: Its antigen remains unknown.

The sequence was collected from a woman aged 40 to 50 in good health. The sample consisted of blood.

The CDR3 loop is CASSISSQGAESTQYF. The CDR3 nucleotides read TGTGCCAGTAGTATAAGTTCACAGGGTGCGGAGAGTACTCAGTACTTC. J is TRBJ2-4 and V is TRBV19; the D gene is possibly TRBD1 (6 bases). The germline V gene has CDR1 LNHDA and CDR2 SQIVND (reference sequence). The CDR3 runs to 16 residues. Deletions cut 2 bases from V and 12 bases from J, with 23 bases between. The full variable domain, completed using reference TRBV19 and TRBJ2-4, is DGGITQSPKYLFRKEGQNVTLSCEQNLNHDAMYWYRQDPGQGLRLIYYSQIVNDFQKGDIAEGYSVSREKKESFPLTVTSAQKNPTAFYLCASSISSQGAESTQYFGAGTRLSVL.